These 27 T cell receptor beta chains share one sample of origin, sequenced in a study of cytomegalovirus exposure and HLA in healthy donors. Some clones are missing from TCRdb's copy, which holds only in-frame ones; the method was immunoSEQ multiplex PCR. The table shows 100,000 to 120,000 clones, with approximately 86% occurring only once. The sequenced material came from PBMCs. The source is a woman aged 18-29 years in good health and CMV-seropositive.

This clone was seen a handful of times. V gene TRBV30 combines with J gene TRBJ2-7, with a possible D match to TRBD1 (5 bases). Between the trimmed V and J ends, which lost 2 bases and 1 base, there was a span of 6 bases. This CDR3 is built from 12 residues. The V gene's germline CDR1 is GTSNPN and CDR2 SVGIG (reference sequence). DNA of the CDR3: TGTGCCTGGAGTCAGGGTTCCTACGAGCAGTACTTC. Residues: CAWSQGSYEQYF.

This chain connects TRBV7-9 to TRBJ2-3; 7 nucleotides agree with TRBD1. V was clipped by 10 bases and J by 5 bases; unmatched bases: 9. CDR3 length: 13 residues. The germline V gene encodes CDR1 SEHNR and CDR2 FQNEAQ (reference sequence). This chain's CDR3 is CATGTVSIDTQYF. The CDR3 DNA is TGTGCCACCGGGACAGTCTCTATAGATACGCAGTATTTT.

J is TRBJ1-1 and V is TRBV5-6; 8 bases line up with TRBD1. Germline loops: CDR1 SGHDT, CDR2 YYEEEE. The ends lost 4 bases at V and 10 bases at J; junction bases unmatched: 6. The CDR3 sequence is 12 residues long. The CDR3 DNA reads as TGTGCCAGCAGCGGAACAGGGGGTACAGCTTTCTTT. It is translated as CASSGTGGTAFF.

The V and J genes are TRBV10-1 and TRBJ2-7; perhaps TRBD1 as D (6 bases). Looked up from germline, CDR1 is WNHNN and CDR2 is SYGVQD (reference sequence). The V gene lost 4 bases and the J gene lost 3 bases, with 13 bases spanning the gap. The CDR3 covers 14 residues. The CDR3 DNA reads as TGCGCCAGCAGTGGATCGGGACAAGGCTACGAGCAGTACTTC. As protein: CASSGSGQGYEQYF.

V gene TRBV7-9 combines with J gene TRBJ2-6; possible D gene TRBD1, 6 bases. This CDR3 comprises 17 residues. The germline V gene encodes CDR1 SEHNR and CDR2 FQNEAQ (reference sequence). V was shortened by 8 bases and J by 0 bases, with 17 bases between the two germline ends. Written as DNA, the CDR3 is TGTGCCAGCTCGGCCGGACAGCTTAGCTCTGGGGCCAACGTCCTGACTTTC. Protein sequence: CASSAGQLSSGANVLTF.

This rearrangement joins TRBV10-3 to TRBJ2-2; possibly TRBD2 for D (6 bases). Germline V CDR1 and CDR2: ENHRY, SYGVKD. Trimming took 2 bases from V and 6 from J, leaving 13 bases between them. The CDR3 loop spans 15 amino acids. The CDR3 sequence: CAISEGGLRAGELFF. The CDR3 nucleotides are TGTGCCATCAGTGAGGGGGGGTTACGTGCCGGGGAGCTGTTTTTT.

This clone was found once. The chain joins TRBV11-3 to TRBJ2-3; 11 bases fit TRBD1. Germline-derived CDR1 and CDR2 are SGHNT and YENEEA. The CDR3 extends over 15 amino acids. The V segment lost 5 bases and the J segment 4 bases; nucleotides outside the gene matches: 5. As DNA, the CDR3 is TGTGCCAGCAGCGGGACAGGGGGGAAGGCAGATACGCAGTATTTT. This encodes CASSGTGGKADTQYF.

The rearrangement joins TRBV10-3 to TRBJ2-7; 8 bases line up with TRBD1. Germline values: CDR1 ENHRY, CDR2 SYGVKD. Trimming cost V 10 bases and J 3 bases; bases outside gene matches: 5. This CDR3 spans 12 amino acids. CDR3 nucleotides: TGTGCCACCCGGGACAGGAACTACGAGCAGTACTTC. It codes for CATRDRNYEQYF.

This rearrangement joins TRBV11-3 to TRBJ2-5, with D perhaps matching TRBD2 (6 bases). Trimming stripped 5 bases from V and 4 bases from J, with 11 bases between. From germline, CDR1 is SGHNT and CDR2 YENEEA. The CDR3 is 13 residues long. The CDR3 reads CASSLGTLETQYF. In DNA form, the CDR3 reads TGTGCCAGCAGCCTGGGGACTTTAGAGACCCAGTACTTC.

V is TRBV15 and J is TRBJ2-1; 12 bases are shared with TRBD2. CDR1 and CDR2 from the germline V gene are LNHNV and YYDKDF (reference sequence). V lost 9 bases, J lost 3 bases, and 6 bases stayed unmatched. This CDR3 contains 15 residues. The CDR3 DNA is TGTGCCACGCGCGGACTAGCGGGGTTCTACAATGAGCAGTTCTTC. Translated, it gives CATRGLAGFYNEQFF.

CDR3 loop: CATSRDLRNEQFF. CDR3 bases: TGTGCCACCAGCAGAGATCTCCGCAATGAGCAGTTCTTC. J is TRBJ2-1 and V is TRBV15; unclear D gene. The CDR3 runs 13 residues. The V and J ends lost 0 bases and 6 bases respectively, with 6 bases between them. Germline V gives CDR1 LNHNV, CDR2 YYDKDF (reference sequence).

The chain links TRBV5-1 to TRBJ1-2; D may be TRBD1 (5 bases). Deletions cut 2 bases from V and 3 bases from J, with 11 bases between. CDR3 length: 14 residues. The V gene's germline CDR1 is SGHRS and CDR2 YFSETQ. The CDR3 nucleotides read TGCGCCAGCAGCTTAACAGGAGAAGACTATGGCTACACCTTC. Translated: CASSLTGEDYGYTF.

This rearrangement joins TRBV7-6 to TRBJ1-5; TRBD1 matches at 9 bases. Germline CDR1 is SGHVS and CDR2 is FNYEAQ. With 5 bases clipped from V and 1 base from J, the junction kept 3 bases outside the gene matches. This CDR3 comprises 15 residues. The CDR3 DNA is TGTGCCAGCAGCCTAGGGACAGGGAGCAATCAGCCCCAGCATTTT. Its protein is CASSLGTGSNQPQHF.

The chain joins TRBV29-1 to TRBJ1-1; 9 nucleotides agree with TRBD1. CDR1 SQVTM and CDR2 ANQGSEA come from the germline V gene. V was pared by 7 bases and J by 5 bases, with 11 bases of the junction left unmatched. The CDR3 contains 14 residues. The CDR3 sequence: CSGNPQGAQTEAFF. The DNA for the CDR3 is TGCAGCGGCAATCCACAGGGGGCGCAGACTGAAGCTTTCTTT.

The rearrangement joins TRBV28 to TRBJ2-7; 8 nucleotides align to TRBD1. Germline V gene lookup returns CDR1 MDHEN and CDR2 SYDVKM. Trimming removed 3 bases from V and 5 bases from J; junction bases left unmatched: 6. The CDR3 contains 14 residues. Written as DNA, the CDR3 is TGTGCCAGCAGTTTCGTAGACAGGGGCCACGAGCAGTACTTC. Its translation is CASSFVDRGHEQYF.

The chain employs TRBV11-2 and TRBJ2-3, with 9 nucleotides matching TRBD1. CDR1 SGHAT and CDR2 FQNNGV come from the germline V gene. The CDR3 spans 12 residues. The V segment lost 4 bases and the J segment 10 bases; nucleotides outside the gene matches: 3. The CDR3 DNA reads TGTGCCAGCAGCTGGGACAGGGCTGCGCAGTATTTT. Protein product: CASSWDRAAQYF.

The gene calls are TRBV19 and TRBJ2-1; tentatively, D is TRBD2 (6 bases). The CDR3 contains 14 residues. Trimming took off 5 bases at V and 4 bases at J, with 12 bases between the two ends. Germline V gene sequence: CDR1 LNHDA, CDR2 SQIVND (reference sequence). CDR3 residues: CASSATGGYNEQFF. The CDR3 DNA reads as TGTGCCAGTAGTGCTACTGGGGGGTACAATGAGCAGTTCTTC.

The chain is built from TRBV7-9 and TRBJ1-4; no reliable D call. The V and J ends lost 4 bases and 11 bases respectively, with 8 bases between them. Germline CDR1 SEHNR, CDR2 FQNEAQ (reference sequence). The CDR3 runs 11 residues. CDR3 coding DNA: TGTGCCAGCAGCTCGTCGAGCAAACTGTTTTTT. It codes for CASSSSSKLFF. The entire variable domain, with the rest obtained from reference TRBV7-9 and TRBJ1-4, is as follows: DTGVSQNPRHKITKRGQNVTFRCDPISEHNRLYWYRQTLGQGPEFLTYFQNEAQLEKSRLLSDRFSAERPKGSFSTLEIQRTEQGDSAMYLCASSSSSKLFFGSGTQLSVL.

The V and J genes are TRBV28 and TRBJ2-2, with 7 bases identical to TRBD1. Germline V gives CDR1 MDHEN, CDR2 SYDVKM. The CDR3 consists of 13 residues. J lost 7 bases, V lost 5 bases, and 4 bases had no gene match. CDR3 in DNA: TGTGCCAGCAGTACAGGGGTGGGCGGGGAGCTGTTTTTT. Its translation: CASSTGVGGELFF.

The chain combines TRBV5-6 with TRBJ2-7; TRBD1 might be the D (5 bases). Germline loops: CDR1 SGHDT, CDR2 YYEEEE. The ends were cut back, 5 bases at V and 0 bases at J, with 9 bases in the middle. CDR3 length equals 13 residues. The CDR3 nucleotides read TGTGCCAGCAGGTCGACAGTCTCCTACGAGCAGTACTTC. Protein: CASRSTVSYEQYF.

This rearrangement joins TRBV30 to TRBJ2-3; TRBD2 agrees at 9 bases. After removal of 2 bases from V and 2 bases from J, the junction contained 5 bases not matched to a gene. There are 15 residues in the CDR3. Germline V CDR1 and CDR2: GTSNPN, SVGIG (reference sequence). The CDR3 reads CAWSISGGSTDTQYF. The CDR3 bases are TGTGCCTGGAGTATTAGCGGGGGATCCACAGATACGCAGTATTTT.

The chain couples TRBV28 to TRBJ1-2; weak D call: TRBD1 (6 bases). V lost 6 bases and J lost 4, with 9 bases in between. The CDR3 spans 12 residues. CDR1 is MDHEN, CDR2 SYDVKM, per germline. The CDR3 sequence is CASRQGSYGYTF. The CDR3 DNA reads TGTGCCAGCAGACAGGGAAGCTATGGCTACACCTTC.

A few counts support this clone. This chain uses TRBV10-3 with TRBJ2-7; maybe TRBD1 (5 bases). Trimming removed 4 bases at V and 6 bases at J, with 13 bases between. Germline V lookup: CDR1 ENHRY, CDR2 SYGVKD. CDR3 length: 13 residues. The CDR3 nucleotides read TGTGCCATCAGTGTCCCAGGGTCGGGCGAGCAGTACTTC. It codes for CAISVPGSGEQYF.

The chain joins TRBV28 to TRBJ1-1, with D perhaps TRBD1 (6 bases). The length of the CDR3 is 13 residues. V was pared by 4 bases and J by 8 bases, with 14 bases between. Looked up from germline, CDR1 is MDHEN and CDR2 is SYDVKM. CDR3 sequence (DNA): TGTGCCAGCAGTTGGGGTACCGGGACAGAAGCTTTCTTT. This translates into CASSWGTGTEAFF.

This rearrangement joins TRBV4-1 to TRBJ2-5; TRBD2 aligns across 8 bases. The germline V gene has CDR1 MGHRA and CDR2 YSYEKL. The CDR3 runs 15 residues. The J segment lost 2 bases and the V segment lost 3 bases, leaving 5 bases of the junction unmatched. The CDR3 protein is CASSHTSGSQETQYF. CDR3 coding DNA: TGCGCCAGCAGCCATACTAGCGGTTCACAAGAGACCCAGTACTTC.

CDR3 in amino acids: CASSTSGTGGYEQYF. As DNA, the CDR3 is TGTGCCAGTAGTACAAGCGGGACAGGGGGTTACGAGCAGTACTTC. The gene calls are TRBV19 and TRBJ2-7; 11 nucleotides align to TRBD1. Looked up from germline, CDR1 is LNHDA and CDR2 is SQIVND (reference sequence). J was trimmed by 4 bases and V by 4 bases; bases with no gene match: 6. This CDR3 comprises 15 residues. Supplemented by reference TRBV19 and TRBJ2-7, the full variable domain reads DGGITQSPKYLFRKEGQNVTLSCEQNLNHDAMYWYRQDPGQGLRLIYYSQIVNDFQKGDIAEGYSVSREKKESFPLTVTSAQKNPTAFYLCASSTSGTGGYEQYFGPGTRLTVT.

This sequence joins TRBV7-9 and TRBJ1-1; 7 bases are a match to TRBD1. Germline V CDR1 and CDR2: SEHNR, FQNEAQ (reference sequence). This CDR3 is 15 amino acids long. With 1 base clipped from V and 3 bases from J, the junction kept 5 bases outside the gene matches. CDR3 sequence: CASSLGRGPDTEAFF. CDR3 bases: TGTGCCAGCAGCTTAGGAAGGGGGCCGGACACTGAAGCTTTCTTT.